Following are 4 T cell receptor beta chains from one sample sequenced in a study of cytomegalovirus exposure and HLA in healthy donors. The PCR contained 60 Vbeta and 13 Jbeta primers. Sequencing was performed with immunoSEQ multiplex PCR; in TCRdb, only in-frame clones are kept and a portion is missing. Of about 140,000 clones in the sample, more than 60% were seen once. Sequences were obtained from PBMCs. These receptors were obtained from a female donor in good health and CMV-seronegative.

This chain connects TRBV6-1 to TRBJ2-2; D is possibly TRBD1 (5 bases). Looked up from germline, CDR1 is MNHNS and CDR2 is SASEGT. Trimming removed 10 bases from V and 0 bases from J, with 12 bases in between. The CDR3 runs 14 residues. In DNA, the CDR3 is TGTGCCACCCTATTAGGGGCGAACACCGGGGAGCTGTTTTTT. It specifies CATLLGANTGELFF.

In this sample, this clone turned up once. The V and J genes are TRBV7-9 and TRBJ1-2, with D maybe TRBD1 (5 bases). The ends were cut back, 2 bases at V and 6 bases at J, with 16 bases in the middle. The germline V gene has CDR1 SEHNR and CDR2 FQNEAQ (reference sequence). This CDR3 has 15 residues. CDR3 sequence reads: CASSLKWQGMDGYTF. CDR3 in DNA: TGTGCCAGCAGCTTAAAATGGCAGGGTATGGATGGCTACACCTTC.

The sample holds a few counts of this clone. V gene TRBV19 combines with J gene TRBJ2-2; unclear D gene. Germline V gene data show CDR1 as LNHDA and CDR2 as SQIVND (reference sequence). Deletions cut 8 bases from V and 6 bases from J, with 4 bases between. The CDR3 spans 10 residues. The CDR3 sequence is CASFSGELFF. The CDR3 DNA is TGTGCCAGTTTCTCCGGGGAGCTGTTTTTT.

The chain is built from TRBV5-6 and TRBJ2-1; D gene uncertain. The CDR3 loop spans 12 amino acids. Per germline, CDR1 SGHDT and CDR2 YYEEEE. V shed 0 bases and J shed 10 bases, with 8 bases lying between them. CDR3 sequence: CASSLGGFEQFF. CDR3 bases: TGTGCCAGCAGCTTGGGCGGATTCGAGCAGTTCTTC. Filled out from reference TRBV5-6 and TRBJ2-1, the complete variable domain reads DAGVTQSPTHLIKTRGQQVTLRCSPKSGHDTVSWYQQALGQGPQFIFQYYEEEERQRGNFPDRFSGHQFPNYSSELNVNALLLGDSALYLCASSLGGFEQFFGPGTRLTVL.